This TCR beta chain was documented in a study of OX40 agonist ivuxolimab in advanced cancers. For the wider study: Ivuxolimab was a fully human IgG2 agonistic monoclonal antibody targeting the costimulatory receptor OX40 (CD134). Intravenous ivuxolimab was administered to patients every 2 weeks at six dose levels: 0.01, 0.1, 0.3, 1.5, 3 and 10 mg/kg. Of the roughly 54 patients in dose escalation, about 20 had hepatocellular carcinoma, around 15 had melanoma, 9 had renal cell carcinoma and 9 had head and neck cancer. A male proportion of around 81% and a mean age of 60 years, ranging from roughly 23 to 90, were recorded for the dose-escalation cohort. Patients were allowed to have had prior anti-PD-1, anti-PD-L1 or anti-CTLA-4 therapy, and 30% to 50% of the dose-escalation patients had previously received checkpoint inhibitors. Partial responses occurred in three dose-escalation patients: two with cutaneous melanoma and one with hepatocellular carcinoma. The purpose of peripheral TCRbeta sequencing was to test whether ivuxolimab changed TCR sequence diversity and led to clonal T-cell expansion. The monotherapy dose-escalation portion (N of about 50 patients) of the phase I ivuxolimab trial is reported in the paper. What the work shows at the level of the full study, not this receptor alone: At doses from 0.1 to 3.0 mg/kg, clonal expansion was seen in both CD4+ and CD8+ blood T cells between baseline and week 6. In the 0.1-3.0 mg/kg groups, partial responders were among the patients with the lowest normalized peripheral clonal expansion, particularly in CD8+ T cells. After ivuxolimab, CD8+ T cells had more expanded clones than CD4+ T cells on average. The antigen specificity of the clonally expanded peripheral T cells was not determined. Low levels of normalized T-cell clonal expansion were also seen in some nonresponding patients.

A word on this clone: Its antigen is currently not known. It has no much larger one-base neighbor in the sample; base qualities were not kept.

Patients with a history of autoimmune disease or receiving systemic immunosuppression were excluded from the trial. In every dose cohort, peripheral blood was drawn for TCR sequencing at baseline, cycle 4 day 1, and cycle 7 day 1. The samples were drawn from a first-in-human, open-label, multicenter phase I dose-escalation trial of ivuxolimab. Adults with locally advanced or metastatic melanoma, renal cell, hepatocellular, or head and neck squamous cell carcinoma were enrolled in the trial. CD4+ and CD8+ T cells were sorted separately from peripheral blood before TCR sequencing. Genomic DNA was extracted from sorted cells for sequencing of the TCRbeta CDR3 region. TCRbeta CDR3 regions were sequenced using the immunoSEQ Assay. This immuneACCESS table, as held by TCRdb, lists in-frame sequences with V and J called but not all clones. Of the missing ones, under half trace to an unresolved V gene in checked studies; the others have no known cause. The sample table holds almost 85,000 clones, of which about 88% were seen once. Of the sample, 0.19% falls within the top ten clones.

Germline trimming amounts to 5 bases on V and 5 bases on J, with 12 as the count of junction bases outside the gene matches. The germline V gene (reference sequence) gives CDR1 as SEHNR and CDR2 as FQNEAQ. The CDR3, from cysteine to phenylalanine, totals 17 residues. CDR3 DNA is the only sequence kept; it has 51 bases, read in frame from the first base. The receptor was derived from an adult with an advanced solid tumor such as melanoma, head and neck, liver or kidney cancer. The chain employs TRBV7-9 and TRBJ2-7; 13 bases in the junction line up with TRBD2. This material consisted of CD4+ or CD8+ T cells sorted from blood, taken in a trial of the OX40 agonist ivuxolimab. The DNA sequence is given as TGTGCCAGCAGCACCCGCTCTCCGGGACTAGCGGGAAACGAGCAGTACTTC. This codes for CASSTRSPGLAGNEQYF.